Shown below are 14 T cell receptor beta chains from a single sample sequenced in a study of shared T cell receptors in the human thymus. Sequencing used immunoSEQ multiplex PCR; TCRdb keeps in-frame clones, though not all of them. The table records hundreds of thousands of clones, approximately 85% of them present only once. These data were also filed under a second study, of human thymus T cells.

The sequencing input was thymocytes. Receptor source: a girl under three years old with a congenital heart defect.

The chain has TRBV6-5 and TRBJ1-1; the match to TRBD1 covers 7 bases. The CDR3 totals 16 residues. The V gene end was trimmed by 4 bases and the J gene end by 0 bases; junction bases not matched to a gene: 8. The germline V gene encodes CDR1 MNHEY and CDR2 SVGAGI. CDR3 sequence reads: CASSSELQGLNTEAFF. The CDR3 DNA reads TGTGCCAGCAGTTCCGAACTACAGGGGTTGAACACTGAAGCTTTCTTT.

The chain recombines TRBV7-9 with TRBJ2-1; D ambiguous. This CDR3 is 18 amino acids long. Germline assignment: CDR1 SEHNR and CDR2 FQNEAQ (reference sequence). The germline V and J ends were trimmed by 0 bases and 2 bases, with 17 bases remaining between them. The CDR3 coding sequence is TGTGCCAGCAGCTTAGCGCCCTCAACTATCTTCGCCTACAATGAGCAGTTCTTC. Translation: CASSLAPSTIFAYNEQFF.

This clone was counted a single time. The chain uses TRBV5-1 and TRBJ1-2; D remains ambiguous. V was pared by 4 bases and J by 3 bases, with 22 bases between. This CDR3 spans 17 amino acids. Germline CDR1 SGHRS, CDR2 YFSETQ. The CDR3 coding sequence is TGCGCCAGCAGCCTGGTAAATAGCTTTCTTGACGACTATGGCTACACCTTC. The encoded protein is CASSLVNSFLDDYGYTF.

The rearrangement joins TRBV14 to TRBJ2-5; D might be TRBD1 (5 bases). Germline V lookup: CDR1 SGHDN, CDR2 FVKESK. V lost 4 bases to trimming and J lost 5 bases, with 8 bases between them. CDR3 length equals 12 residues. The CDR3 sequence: CASSLRDETQYF. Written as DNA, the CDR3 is TGTGCCAGCAGCCTCAGGGATGAGACCCAGTACTTC.

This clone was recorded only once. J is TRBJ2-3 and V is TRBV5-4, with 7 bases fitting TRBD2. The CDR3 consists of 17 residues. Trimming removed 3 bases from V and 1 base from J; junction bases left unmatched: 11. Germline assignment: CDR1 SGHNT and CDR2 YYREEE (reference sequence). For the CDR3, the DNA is TGTGCCAGCAGCTCCCCGTCTGAGCGGGGAGGCACAGATACGCAGTATTTT. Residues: CASSSPSERGGTDTQYF.

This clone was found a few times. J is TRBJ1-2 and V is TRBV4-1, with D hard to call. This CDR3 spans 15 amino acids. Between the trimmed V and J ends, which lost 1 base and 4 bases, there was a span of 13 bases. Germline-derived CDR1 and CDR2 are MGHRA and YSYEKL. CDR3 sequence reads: CASSQGAREPYGYTF. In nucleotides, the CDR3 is TGCGCCAGCAGCCAAGGTGCGCGAGAGCCCTATGGCTACACCTTC.

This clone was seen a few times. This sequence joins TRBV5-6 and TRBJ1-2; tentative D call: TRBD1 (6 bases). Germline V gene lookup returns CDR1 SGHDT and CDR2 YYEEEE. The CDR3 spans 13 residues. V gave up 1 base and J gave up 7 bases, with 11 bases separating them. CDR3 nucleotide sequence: TGTGCCAGCAGCTTGCAGGGGCCGCGTGGCTACACCTTC. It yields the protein CASSLQGPRGYTF.

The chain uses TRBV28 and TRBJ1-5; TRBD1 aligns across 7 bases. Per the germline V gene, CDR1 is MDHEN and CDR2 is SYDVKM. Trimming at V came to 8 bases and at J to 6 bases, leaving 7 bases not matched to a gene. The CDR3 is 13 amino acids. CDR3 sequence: CASAQGGFQPQHF. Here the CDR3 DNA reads TGTGCCAGCGCGCAGGGGGGTTTTCAGCCCCAGCATTTT.

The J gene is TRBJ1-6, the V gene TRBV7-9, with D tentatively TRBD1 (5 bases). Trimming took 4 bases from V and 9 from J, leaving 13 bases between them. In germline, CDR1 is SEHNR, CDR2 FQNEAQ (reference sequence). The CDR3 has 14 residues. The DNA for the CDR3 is TGTGCCAGCAGCTCCAGGGTTGCGAGTTCACCCCTCCACTTT. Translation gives CASSSRVASSPLHF.

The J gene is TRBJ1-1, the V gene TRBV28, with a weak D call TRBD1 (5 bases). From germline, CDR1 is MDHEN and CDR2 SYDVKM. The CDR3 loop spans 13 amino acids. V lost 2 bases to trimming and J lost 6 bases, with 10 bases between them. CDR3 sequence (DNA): TGTGCCAGCAGTTTAAAGGAAGGGGCTGAAGCTTTCTTT. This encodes CASSLKEGAEAFF.

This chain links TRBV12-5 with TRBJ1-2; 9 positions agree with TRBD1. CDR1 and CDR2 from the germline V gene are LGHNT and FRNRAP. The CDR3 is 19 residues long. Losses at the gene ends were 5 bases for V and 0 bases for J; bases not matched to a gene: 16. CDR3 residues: CASGLHRGRTSLANYGYTF. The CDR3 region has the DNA TGTGCTAGTGGTCTTCACAGGGGGCGGACCTCTTTGGCTAACTATGGCTACACCTTC.

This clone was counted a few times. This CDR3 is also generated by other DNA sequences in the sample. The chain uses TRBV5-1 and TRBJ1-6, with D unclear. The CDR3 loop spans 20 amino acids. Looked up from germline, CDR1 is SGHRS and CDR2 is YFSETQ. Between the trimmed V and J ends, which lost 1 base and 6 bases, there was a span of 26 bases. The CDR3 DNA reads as TGCGCCAGCAGCTTGACCCCGGTAGTAAGCCCCAATCCTTTTAATTCACCCCTCCACTTT. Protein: CASSLTPVVSPNPFNSPLHF. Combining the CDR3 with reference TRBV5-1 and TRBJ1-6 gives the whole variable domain KAGVTQTPRYLIKTRGQQVTLSCSPISGHRSVSWYQQTPGQGLQFLFEYFSETQRNKGNFPGRFSGRQFSNSRSEMNVSTLELGDSALYLCASSLTPVVSPNPFNSPLHFGNGTRLTVT.

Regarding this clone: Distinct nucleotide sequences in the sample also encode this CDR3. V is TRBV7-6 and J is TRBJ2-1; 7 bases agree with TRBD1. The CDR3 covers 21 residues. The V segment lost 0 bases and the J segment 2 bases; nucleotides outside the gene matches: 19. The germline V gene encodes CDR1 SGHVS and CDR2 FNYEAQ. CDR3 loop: CASSLATRLKQGKRTYNEQFF. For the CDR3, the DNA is TGTGCCAGCAGCTTAGCCACTAGGCTAAAACAGGGGAAGCGCACCTACAATGAGCAGTTCTTC.

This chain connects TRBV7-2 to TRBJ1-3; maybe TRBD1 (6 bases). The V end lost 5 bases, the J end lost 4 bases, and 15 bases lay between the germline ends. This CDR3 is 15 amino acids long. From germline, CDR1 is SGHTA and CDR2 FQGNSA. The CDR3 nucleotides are TGTGCCAGCAGCCCCGGACAGAGTGAAGGAAACACCATATATTTT. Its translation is CASSPGQSEGNTIYF.